This T cell receptor beta chain appears in the sequencing data of a study of T cell responses to AZD1222 COVID-19 vaccine. Study-wide points: Nearly half of unique spike-specific TCRs reportedly avoided B.1.351 and B.1.1.7 mutated regions. Baseline serology detected seropositivity in only six AZD1222 recipients. The donor group comprised mostly white British people and more females; the analysis possibly underestimated clonal diversity. Without day 14 samples, only post-peak T cell repertoires were studied.

As for this clone: Its antigen is currently unknown.

The table came from immunoSEQ multiplex PCR; TCRdb's copy has only in-frame clones and leaves some out. Of some 120,000 clones in the sample, roughly nine tenths were seen once. The germline V gene has CDR1 SGHAT and CDR2 FQNNGV. CDR3 length equals 16 residues. V was shortened by 0 bases and J by 0 bases, with 9 bases between the two germline ends. The sample here was peripheral blood, taken 28 days after the second AZD1222 dose. The chain joins TRBV11-2 to TRBJ1-5, with unresolved D. This TCR was recovered from an adult who received the AZD1222 COVID-19 vaccine. For the CDR3, the DNA is TGTGCCAGCAGCTTAGATGGCCCATATAGCAATCAGCCCCAGCATTTT. Encoded protein: CASSLDGPYSNQPQHF.